This T cell receptor beta chain derives from a study of T cells in Graves' hyperthyroidism and ophthalmopathy. As to this clonotype: Antigen unknown.

Overall study results and limits: Through a model of 13 V-J features, ophthalmopathy was separated from stable hyperthyroidism. Blood also held most thyroid clonotypes expanded beyond 0.001.

From RNA transcripts, TCR beta CDR3 regions were amplified. The TCR CDR3 was amplified in a first-round RT-PCR using the HTBI primer set. TCRdb recomputed calls from the multiplex PCR reads with MiXCR, one row per CDR3 protein. This sample has more than 550,000 distinct CDR3 sequences; 15% to 20% occur once, and the top ten carry roughly a sixth. This CDR3 is 13 amino acids long. Germline lookup yields CDR1 GTSNPN and CDR2 SVGIG (reference sequence). Trimming pared 2 bases from V and 7 bases from J, leaving 14 bases between. The patients, who ranged from 18 to 65 in age, presented with newly diagnosed hyperthyroidism lasting under 2 months. Each 10 ml fresh peripheral blood draw supplied the PBMCs.

This sequence originates from a man aged 45 to 65 with Graves' hyperthyroidism. The sample was blood. The V and J genes are TRBV30 and TRBJ1-2; the D is unclear. The CDR3 DNA reads as TGTGCCTGGAGTCCGCCCACCCCCTCTGGCTACACCTTC. Amino acid sequence: CAWSPPTPSGYTF.